The T cell receptor beta chain described here comes from a study of neurological immune-mediated disorders. General study findings and limits: When repertoires were grouped phylogenetically, those of 18 of 34 multiple sclerosis patients fell into one related-CDR3 cluster, a possible signature. No CDR3 amino acid sequences were shared by expanded clones across subjects, suggesting private repertoires in all groups.

About this clonotype: Its antigen remains unidentified. The conserved final phenylalanine or tryptophan is absent from the CDR3, which likely points to a read error. It is unclear where the CDR3 begins or ends on the DNA, so no DNA is shown, and the CDR3 is as TCRdb lists it.

Unsorted libraries were derived from 2 million PBMCs stored at -80 C. In TCRdb, the 5' RACE reads were re-called with MiXCR into one record per CDR3 protein. The table has 70,000 to 90,000 distinct CDR3 sequences, around 4.6% seen once. The CDR3 is 15 residues long, ends included. The germline gives CDR1 SGHKS, CDR2 YYEKEE (reference sequence). This chain connects TRBV5-5 to TRBJ2-7; the D call in the table, TRBD1, was not verified against the DNA. The TCR comes from a woman aged 30 to 39 with multiple sclerosis. The sample was PBMCs. The CDR3 loop reads CASSFPTGALNEQYG.